The 8 T cell receptor beta chains below were found in one sample sequenced in a study of T cell repertoires in cytomegalovirus infection. MiXCR, run by TCRdb on the reads, gives a single entry per CDR3 protein. The table has more than 150,000 distinct CDR3 sequences, about 21% seen once. Sequencing was carried out using PBMCs. These receptors all come from a human donor in good health (CMV status not recorded). Some clones in this sample may be carry-over from other donors' samples.

This clonotype was counted only a few times. The chain has TRBV11-3 and TRBJ2-3; 8 nucleotides line up with TRBD1. CDR3 length: 17 residues. Germline CDR1 is SGHNT and CDR2 is YENEEA. Germline trimming cut 3 bases from V and 0 bases from J; bases unmatched to any gene: 8. CDR3 region: CASSLDLTGASTDTQYF. CDR3 sequence (DNA): TGTGCCAGCAGCTTGGACCTGACAGGGGCCAGCACAGATACGCAGTATTTT.

This clonotype occurred a few times. CDR3 in DNA: TGCAGTGCGGAGGGGGGAAACACCATATATTTT. Its translation: CSAEGGNTIYF. V usage is TRBV20-1 and J usage is TRBJ1-3; TRBD1 is a possible D gene (5 bases). V lost 6 bases to trimming and J lost 4 bases, with 7 bases between them. CDR1 and CDR2 (germline): DFQATT, SNEGSKA (reference sequence). The CDR3 is made up of 11 amino acids.

The count of this clonotype is one. This may be a read error: a much more frequent sequence differs by one nucleotide. The chain carries TRBV4-1 and TRBJ2-1; 13 bases agree with TRBD2. The CDR3 runs to 17 residues. J gave up 6 bases and V 3 bases, and 8 bases lay outside the gene matches. Germline loops: CDR1 MGHRA, CDR2 YSYEKL. The CDR3, as DNA: TGCGCCAGCAGCCATGATCCGGGACTAGCGGGGACCAATGAGCAGTTCTTC. It specifies CASSHDPGLAGTNEQFF.

The gene calls are TRBV6-1 and TRBJ2-3; 8 bases are shared with TRBD2. The germline CDR1 and CDR2 sequences are MNHNS and SASEGT. Trimming cost V 7 bases and J 5 bases; bases outside gene matches: 11. There are 15 residues in the CDR3. DNA for the CDR3: TGTGCCAGCAAACAAGCGGGGGCGCGCCGAGATACGCAGTATTTT. Its translation is CASKQAGARRDTQYF.

The chain recombines TRBV2 with TRBJ2-2; D gene uncertain. The CDR3 is 14 residues long. V lost 2 bases to trimming and J lost 3 bases, with 7 bases between them. Looked up from germline, CDR1 is SNHLY and CDR2 is FYNNEI. The CDR3 sequence: CASSELGYTGELFF. Here the CDR3 DNA reads TGTGCCAGCAGTGAACTAGGGTACACCGGGGAGCTGTTTTTT.

The rearrangement uses TRBV7-2 and TRBJ2-1, with 8 bases fitting TRBD2. V was clipped by 5 bases and J by 9 bases; unmatched bases: 9. Germline loops: CDR1 SGHTA, CDR2 FQGNSA. This CDR3 comprises 14 residues. CDR3 sequence: CASSPRGGHGEQFF. The CDR3 DNA reads TGTGCCAGCAGCCCTCGCGGGGGGCACGGTGAGCAGTTCTTC.

The genes are TRBV6-2 or TRBV6-3 and TRBJ2-7, with TRBD1 matching over 9 bases. Per the germline V gene, CDR1 is MNHEY and CDR2 is SVGEGT. V shed 2 bases and J 3 bases; nucleotides not matched to a gene: 5. The CDR3 loop spans 15 amino acids. The CDR3 DNA sequence: TGTGCCAGCAGTTACCCCGGGACAGGGAGCTACGAGCAGTACTTC. Translating it yields CASSYPGTGSYEQYF.

The chain uses TRBV14 and TRBJ2-7; 8 bases fit TRBD2. Germline V gene data show CDR1 as SGHDN and CDR2 as FVKESK. V dropped 2 bases and J dropped 5; count of bases not matched to a gene: 8. This CDR3 comprises 15 residues. The CDR3 bases are TGTGCCAGCAGCCAACGGGTCGGGGGGGTCCACGAGCAGTACTTC. Residues: CASSQRVGGVHEQYF.